This TCR beta chain was profiled in a study of blood T cells in healthy people across ages (dated by TCRdb to between 2015 and 2016). Regarding the study in general: Template switching captured roughly one uniquely barcoded TCR beta cDNA molecule per two T cells in model experiments. Donors were grouped into four age groups: young (average approximately 15 years), middle-aged (39), aged (around 60) and long-lived (about 90). To avoid experimental bias, donors of different ages were spread randomly across the sequencing lanes. For two donors (one aged 18 to 29 and one aged 80 or older), the study analyzed two additional independent replicas of 1 million unique cDNA reads from the same blood draw. Using deep sequencing normalized with unique cDNA molecular identifiers, the study measured how TCR beta repertoire diversity changes with age.

Broader findings and caveats from the paper: Donor CMV infection status was unknown, potentially confounding age-related changes in expanded clonotypes. Bulk unsorted PBMC profiling prevented conclusive comparison of naive and antigen-experienced compartments. Compared with the aged group, more naive CD4+ T cells, fewer expanded clones and increased TCR diversity were shown by the long-lived group, suggesting age selection. The percentage of naive T cells measured by flow cytometry correlated strongly with observed TCR beta diversity. Total diversity estimates from one million sequenced T cells were considered lower bounds and underestimates. Observed TCR beta diversity per million T cells fell roughly linearly with age, and a significant reduction was already apparent by age roughly 41.

Library preparation employed 5' RACE. TCRdb names Illumina HiSeq 2500 as the instrument used. A second PCR of roughly 7 to 11 cycles was performed with a sample-barcoded 5' primer and a J-beta primer mix. A template-switch 5' adaptor carrying 12 random nucleotides introduced a unique molecular identifier onto each TCR beta cDNA molecule. At least 3 million CDR3-containing paired-end reads were obtained from each sample. The Mint cDNA synthesis kit, primed by a TRBC-specific oligonucleotide, was used to synthesize first-strand cDNA from all RNA. After uracil-DNA glycosylase treatment, a first 18-cycle PCR used universal primers M1SS and BC2_uni_R on all cDNA. The authors processed their data as follows. For normalization, 1 million high-quality reads were randomly selected from each sample, with every read carrying a distinct molecular identifier. Instead of being binned into consensus sequences, reads that shared molecular identifiers were thrown out. MiTCR, set to a Q25 quality threshold and the strictest error-elimination algorithm, was used for CDR3 identification, clonotype clustering and error correction. A nonparametric unseen species model with Euler transformation was used to estimate a lower bound on total TCR beta diversity. TCRdb took the public reads, trimmed them with fastp at Q25, ran MiXCR for clone calling and kept in-frame beta chains. Each CDR3 protein gets just one entry, which takes the most common genes and DNA from the rows behind it. The authors' filters were not applied to this entry. The sample contains around 1.5 million distinct CDR3 sequences, approximately 40% of them found a single time. The ten largest clones take up 7% to 9.5% of the sample.

Points on this clonotype: There is no known antigen for this receptor. No qualities accompany the bases; no much larger clone lies one base away.

V lost 8 bases and J lost 3 bases, and the count of bases not matched to a germline gene is 7. CDR1 and CDR2, looked up from the germline V gene (reference sequence), are DFQATT and SNEGSKA. The CDR3 contains 13 residues, cysteine and phenylalanine counted. CDR3 DNA only is kept here, 39 bases in frame from base 1. The donors were under 40 Caucasian individuals from Russia, aged about 6 to 95 years, who were systemically healthy. Each donor gave ten milliliters of peripheral blood, drawn into EDTA-treated Vacutainer tubes. PBMCs were isolated by Ficoll-Paque density-gradient centrifugation, with at least 7 million obtained per sample. Total RNA was extracted from PBMCs with Trizol reagent, with at least 6 micrograms obtained per sample. For every donor, an aliquot of PBMCs went through flow cytometry to measure the percentages of naive CD45RAhigh/CD27high T cells.

The source is a woman aged 18-30 years in good health. The sequenced sample was blood. The sequence is built from TRBV20-1 and TRBJ2-1, with 7 bases matching TRBD1. The sequence in DNA is TGCAGTACTCCCGGGACAGTCTACAATGAGCAGTTCTTC. Translated, it gives CSTPGTVYNEQFF.